This TCR beta chain derives from a study of T cells in Graves' hyperthyroidism and ophthalmopathy. Study at large: Once the initial diagnosis was made, peripheral blood was obtained before any treatment.

Whole-study findings and limits: Researchers found most expanded thyroid clonotypes above 0.001 in blood as well.

Germline trimming cut 3 bases from V and 9 bases from J; bases unmatched to any gene: 2. There are 14 residues in the CDR3. The germline CDR1 and CDR2 sequences are LNHNV and YYDKDF (reference sequence). As concerns this clonotype: The antigen is undetermined.

Researchers took RNA transcripts and amplified the TCR beta CDR3 regions from them. With the HTBI primer set, the TCR CDR3 went through a first round of RT-PCR. TCRdb reanalysed the multiplex PCR reads using MiXCR and keeps one entry per CDR3 protein. This sample carries about 710,000 distinct CDR3 sequences, around 17% of them seen once, and the ten largest clones take under 8.5%. Newly diagnosed hyperthyroidism patients aged 18 to 65 years had disease lasting under 2 months. The chain combines TRBV15 with TRBJ1-6; 10 bases fit TRBD1. Sequencing was done on a sample of blood. This TCR was sampled from a man aged 18 to 35 with Graves' hyperthyroidism. CDR3 loop: CATSRRQGASPLHF. In DNA, the CDR3 is TGTGCCACCAGCAGGAGACAGGGGGCTTCACCCCTCCACTTT.